This T cell receptor (beta chain) is from a study of T cell repertoires in cytomegalovirus infection. Study information: A matching HLA type, together with CMV infection, was signaled by public TCR beta signatures.

This clonotype occurred a few times. Its antigen is unknown. V dropped 7 bases and J dropped 6 bases, with 18 bases sitting between them. This CDR3 spans 14 amino acids. Germline V CDR1 and CDR2: MNHNS, SASEGT. A single record per CDR3 protein comes from TCRdb applying MiXCR to the reads. The data contain about 360,000 distinct CDR3 sequences, around 18% of them singletons. Study-wide points: Predominance within the ex vivo response was attributable to HLA-C-restricted CMV-specific TCR beta clonotypes. Using cumulative public TCR beta family frequency, the authors identified those who carried CMV together with the relevant HLA.

The sequenced sample was PBMCs. The V gene is TRBV6-1, the J gene TRBJ1-2; D uncertain. The TCR was taken from a human donor in good health (CMV status not recorded). Some clones in this sample may be carry-over from other donors' samples. DNA of the CDR3: TGTGCCAGCACTGGACCCTCACCCCGGGATGGCTACACCTTC. Translated, it gives CASTGPSPRDGYTF.